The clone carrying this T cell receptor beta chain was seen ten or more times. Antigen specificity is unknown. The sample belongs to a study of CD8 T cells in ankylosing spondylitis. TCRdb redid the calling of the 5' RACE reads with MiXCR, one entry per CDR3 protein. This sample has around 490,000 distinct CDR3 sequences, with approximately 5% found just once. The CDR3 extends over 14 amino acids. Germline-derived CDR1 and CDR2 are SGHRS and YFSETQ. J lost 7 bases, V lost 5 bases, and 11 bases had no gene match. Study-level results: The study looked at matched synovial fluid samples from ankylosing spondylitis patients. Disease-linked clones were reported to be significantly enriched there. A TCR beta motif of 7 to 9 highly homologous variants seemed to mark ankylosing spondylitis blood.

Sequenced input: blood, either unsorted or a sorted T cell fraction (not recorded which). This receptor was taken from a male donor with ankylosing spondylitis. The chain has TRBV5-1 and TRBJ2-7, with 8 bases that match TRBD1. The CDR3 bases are TGCGCCAGCAGAATTCGGGACACAGGGGGAGAGCAGTACTTC. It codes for CASRIRDTGGEQYF.